Sequencing of this T cell receptor beta chain was carried out in a study of CD8+CD57+ T cells in acquired aplastic anemia. Study-level background: Isolated CD4+ and CD8+ cells, once sorted, yielded DNA averaging roughly 3.2 ug.

Template material for TCR beta VDJ and CDR3 profiling consisted of genomic DNA. TCRdb itself ran the reads through MiXCR, one entry per CDR3 protein. In the table there are 150,000 to 200,000 distinct CDR3 sequences, 48% of which are singletons. Sequenced patients had shown CD8+CD57+ cell expansion by flow cytometry. CDR1 and CDR2 from the germline V gene are DFQATT and SNEGSKA (reference sequence). The V gene lost 6 bases and the J gene lost 7 bases, with 15 bases spanning the gap. The CDR3 has 12 amino acids. The sequenced material came from sorted CD4+, CD8+, or CD8+CD57+ T cells (not recorded which) from PBMCs. The genes are TRBV20-1 and TRBJ1-1; possible D gene TRBD1, 5 bases. The sequence was collected from a human donor with aplastic anemia. CDR3 DNA: TGCAGTGCCATCCAGCCAGGGAGTGAAGCTTTCTTT. Amino acids: CSAIQPGSEAFF.